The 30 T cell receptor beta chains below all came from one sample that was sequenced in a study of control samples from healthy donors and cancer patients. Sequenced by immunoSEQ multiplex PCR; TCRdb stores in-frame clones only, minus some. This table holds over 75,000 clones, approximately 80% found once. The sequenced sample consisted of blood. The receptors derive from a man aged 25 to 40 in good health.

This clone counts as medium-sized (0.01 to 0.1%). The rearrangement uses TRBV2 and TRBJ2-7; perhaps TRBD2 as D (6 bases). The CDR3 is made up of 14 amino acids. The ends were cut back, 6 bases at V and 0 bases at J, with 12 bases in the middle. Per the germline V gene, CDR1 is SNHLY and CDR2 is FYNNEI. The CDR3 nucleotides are TGTGCCAGCAGCAGCGGGCTACTCTCCTACGAGCAGTACTTC. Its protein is CASSSGLLSYEQYF.

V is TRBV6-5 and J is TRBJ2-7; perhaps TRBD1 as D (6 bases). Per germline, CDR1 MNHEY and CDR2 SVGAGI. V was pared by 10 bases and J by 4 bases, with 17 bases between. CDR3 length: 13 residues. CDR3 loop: CATRSGHFYEQYF. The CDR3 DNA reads TGTGCCACTAGATCGGGACACTTTTACGAGCAGTACTTC.

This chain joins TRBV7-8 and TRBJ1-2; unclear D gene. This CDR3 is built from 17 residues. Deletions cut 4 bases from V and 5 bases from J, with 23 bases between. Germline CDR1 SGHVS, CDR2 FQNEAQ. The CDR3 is CASSSPGTANYRYGYTF. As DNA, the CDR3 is TGTGCCAGCAGCTCACCGGGAACCGCCAATTACCGTTATGGCTACACCTTC.

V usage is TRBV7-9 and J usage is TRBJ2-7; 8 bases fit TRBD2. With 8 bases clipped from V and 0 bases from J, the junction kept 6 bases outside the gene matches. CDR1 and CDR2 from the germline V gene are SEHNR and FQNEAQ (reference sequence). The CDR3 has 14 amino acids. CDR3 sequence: CASSQRGSSYEQYF. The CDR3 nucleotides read TGTGCCAGCTCCCAGCGGGGGTCCTCCTACGAGCAGTACTTC.

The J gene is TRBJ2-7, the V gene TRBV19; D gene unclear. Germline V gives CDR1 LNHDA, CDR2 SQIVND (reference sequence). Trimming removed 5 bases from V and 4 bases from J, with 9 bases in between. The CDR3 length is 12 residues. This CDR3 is CASSADRYEQYF. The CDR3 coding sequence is TGTGCCAGTAGTGCCGACCGGTACGAGCAGTACTTC. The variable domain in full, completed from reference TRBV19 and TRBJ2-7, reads DGGITQSPKYLFRKEGQNVTLSCEQNLNHDAMYWYRQDPGQGLRLIYYSQIVNDFQKGDIAEGYSVSREKKESFPLTVTSAQKNPTAFYLCASSADRYEQYFGPGTRLTVT.

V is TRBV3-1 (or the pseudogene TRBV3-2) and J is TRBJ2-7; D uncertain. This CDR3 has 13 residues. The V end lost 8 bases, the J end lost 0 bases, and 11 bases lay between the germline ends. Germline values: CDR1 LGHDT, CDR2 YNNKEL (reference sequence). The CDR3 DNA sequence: TGTGCCAGCTCTACGGAAAGCTCCTACGAGCAGTACTTC. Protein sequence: CASSTESSYEQYF.

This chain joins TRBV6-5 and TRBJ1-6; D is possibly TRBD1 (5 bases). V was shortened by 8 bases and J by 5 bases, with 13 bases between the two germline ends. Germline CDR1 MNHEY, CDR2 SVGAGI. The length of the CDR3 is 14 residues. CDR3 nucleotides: TGTGCCAGCCAGATGGGGACCCATAATTCACCCCTCCACTTT. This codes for CASQMGTHNSPLHF.

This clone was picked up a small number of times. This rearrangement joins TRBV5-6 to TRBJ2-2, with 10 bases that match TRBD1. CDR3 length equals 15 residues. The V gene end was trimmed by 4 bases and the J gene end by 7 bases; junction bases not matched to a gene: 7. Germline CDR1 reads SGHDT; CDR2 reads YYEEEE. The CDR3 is CASSTGQGLGGELFF. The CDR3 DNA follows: TGTGCCAGCAGCACGGGACAGGGGCTTGGCGGGGAGCTGTTTTTT. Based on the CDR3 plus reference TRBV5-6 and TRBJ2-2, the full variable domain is DAGVTQSPTHLIKTRGQQVTLRCSPKSGHDTVSWYQQALGQGPQFIFQYYEEEERQRGNFPDRFSGHQFPNYSSELNVNALLLGDSALYLCASSTGQGLGGELFFGEGSRLTVL.

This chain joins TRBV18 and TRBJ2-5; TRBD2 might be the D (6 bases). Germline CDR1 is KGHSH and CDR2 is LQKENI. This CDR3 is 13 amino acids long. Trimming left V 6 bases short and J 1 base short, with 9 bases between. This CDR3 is CASSRGLQETQYF. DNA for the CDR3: TGTGCCAGCTCTCGGGGACTCCAAGAGACCCAGTACTTC.

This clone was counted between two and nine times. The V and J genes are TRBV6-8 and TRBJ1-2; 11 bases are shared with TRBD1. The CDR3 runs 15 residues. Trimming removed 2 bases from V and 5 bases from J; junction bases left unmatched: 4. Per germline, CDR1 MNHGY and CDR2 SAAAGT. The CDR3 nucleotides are TGTGCCAGCAGTTACGGGACAGGGGGGGGATATGGCTACACCTTC. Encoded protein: CASSYGTGGGYGYTF.

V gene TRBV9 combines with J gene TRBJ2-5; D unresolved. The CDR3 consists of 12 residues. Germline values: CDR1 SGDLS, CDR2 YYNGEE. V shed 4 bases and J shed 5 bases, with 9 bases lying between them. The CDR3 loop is CASSRVGETQYF. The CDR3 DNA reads TGTGCCAGCAGCCGGGTGGGGGAGACCCAGTACTTC.

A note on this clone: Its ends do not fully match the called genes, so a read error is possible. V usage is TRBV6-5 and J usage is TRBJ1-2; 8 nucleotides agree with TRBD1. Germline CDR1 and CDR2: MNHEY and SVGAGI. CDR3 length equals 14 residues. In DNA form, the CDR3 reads TGTGCCGGCAGGAACTCCCAGGGGGCCAAAGGCTACACCTTC. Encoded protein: CAGRNSQGAKGYTF.

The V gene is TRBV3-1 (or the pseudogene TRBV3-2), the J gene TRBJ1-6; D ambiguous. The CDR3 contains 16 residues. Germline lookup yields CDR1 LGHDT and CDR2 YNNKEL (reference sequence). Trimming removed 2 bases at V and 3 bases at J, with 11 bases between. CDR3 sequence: CASSQSNAGYNSPLHF. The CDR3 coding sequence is TGTGCCAGCAGCCAATCCAACGCAGGCTATAATTCACCCCTCCACTTT.

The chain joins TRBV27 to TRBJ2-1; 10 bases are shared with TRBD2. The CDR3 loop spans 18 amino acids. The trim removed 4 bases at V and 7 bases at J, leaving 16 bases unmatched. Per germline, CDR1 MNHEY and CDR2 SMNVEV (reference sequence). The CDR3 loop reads CASSWRQSSGGESNEQFF. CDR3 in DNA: TGTGCCAGCAGTTGGAGGCAGTCCAGCGGGGGGGAGAGTAATGAGCAGTTCTTC.

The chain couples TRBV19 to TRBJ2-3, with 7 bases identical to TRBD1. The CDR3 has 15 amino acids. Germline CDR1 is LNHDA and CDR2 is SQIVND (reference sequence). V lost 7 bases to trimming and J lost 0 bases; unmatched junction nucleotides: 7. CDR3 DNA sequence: TGTGCCAGTACCCTGGACAGGCTTAGCACAGATACGCAGTATTTT. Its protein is CASTLDRLSTDTQYF.

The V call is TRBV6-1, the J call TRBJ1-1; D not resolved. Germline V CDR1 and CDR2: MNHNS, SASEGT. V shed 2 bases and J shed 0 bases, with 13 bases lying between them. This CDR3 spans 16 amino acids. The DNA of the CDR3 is TGTGCCAGCAGTGAATCTACCGAGGGCCTGAACACTGAAGCTTTCTTT. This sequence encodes CASSESTEGLNTEAFF.

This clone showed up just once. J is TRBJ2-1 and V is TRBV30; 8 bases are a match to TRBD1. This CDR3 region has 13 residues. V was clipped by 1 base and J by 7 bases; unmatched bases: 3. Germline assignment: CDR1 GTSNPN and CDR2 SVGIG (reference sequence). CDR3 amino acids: CAWSDRGRNEQFF. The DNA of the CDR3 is TGTGCCTGGAGTGACAGGGGGAGGAATGAGCAGTTCTTC.

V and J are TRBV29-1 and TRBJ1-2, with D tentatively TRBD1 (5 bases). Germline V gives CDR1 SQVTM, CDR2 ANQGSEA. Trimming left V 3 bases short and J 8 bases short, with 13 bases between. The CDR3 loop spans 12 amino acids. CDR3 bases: TGCAGCGTTGATCCGGGGGAAGGAGGCTACACCTTC. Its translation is CSVDPGEGGYTF.

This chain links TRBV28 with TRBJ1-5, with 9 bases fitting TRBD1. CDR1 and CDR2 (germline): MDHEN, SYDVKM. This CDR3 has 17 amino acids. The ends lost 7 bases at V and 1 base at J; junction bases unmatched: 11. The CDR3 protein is CASITGTGFGSNQPQHF. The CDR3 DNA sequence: TGTGCCAGCATAACCGGGACAGGGTTCGGAAGCAATCAGCCCCAGCATTTT.

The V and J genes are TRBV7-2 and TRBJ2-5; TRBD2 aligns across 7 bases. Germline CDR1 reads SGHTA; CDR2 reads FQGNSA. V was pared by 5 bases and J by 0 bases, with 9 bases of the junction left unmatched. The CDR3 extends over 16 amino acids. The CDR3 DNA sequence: TGTGCCAGCAGCCAATCTTCGGGGGGTTACCAAGAGACCCAGTACTTC. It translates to CASSQSSGGYQETQYF.

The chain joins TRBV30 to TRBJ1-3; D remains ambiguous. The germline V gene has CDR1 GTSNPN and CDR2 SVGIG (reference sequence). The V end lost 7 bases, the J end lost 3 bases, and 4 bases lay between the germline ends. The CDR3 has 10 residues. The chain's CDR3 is CAFYGNTIYF. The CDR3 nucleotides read TGTGCCTTTTATGGAAACACCATATATTTT.

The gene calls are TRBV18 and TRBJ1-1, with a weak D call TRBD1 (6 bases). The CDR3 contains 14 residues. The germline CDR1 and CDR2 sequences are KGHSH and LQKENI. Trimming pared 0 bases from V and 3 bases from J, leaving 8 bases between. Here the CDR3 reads CASSPPNRDTEAFF. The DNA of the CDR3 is TGTGCCAGCTCACCACCTAACAGGGACACTGAAGCTTTCTTT. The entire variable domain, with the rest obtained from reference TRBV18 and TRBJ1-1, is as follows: NAGVMQNPRHLVRRRGQEARLRCSPMKGHSHVYWYRQLPEEGLKFMVYLQKENIIDESGMPKERFSAEFPKEGPSILRIQQVVRGDSAAYFCASSPPNRDTEAFFGQGTRLTVV.

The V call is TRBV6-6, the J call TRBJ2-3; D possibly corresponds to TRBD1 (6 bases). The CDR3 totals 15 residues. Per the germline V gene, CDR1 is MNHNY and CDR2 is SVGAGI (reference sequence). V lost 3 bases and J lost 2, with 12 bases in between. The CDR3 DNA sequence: TGTGCCAGCAGTTATCGGACAGCCCCCACAGATACGCAGTATTTT. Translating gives CASSYRTAPTDTQYF.

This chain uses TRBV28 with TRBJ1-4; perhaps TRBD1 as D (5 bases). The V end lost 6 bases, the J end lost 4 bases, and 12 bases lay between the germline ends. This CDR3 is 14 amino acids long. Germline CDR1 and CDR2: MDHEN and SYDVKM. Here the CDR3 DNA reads TGTGCCAGCAGCCGTCAGGGCTATAATGAAAAACTGTTTTTT. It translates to CASSRQGYNEKLFF.

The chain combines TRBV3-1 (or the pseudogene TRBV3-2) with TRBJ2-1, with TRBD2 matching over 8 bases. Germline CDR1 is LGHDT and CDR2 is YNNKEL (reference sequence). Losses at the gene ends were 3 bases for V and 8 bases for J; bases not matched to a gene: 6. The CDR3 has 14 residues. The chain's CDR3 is CASSQIGLADEQFF. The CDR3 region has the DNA TGTGCCAGCAGCCAGATAGGACTAGCTGATGAGCAGTTCTTC.

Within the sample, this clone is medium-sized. DNA for the CDR3: TGTGCCAGCAGTTTGGACAGGGCCGATTCACCCCTCCACTTT. It translates to CASSLDRADSPLHF. The J gene is TRBJ1-6, the V gene TRBV2; 8 bases line up with TRBD1. The CDR3 is made up of 14 amino acids. Trimming removed 5 bases from V and 8 bases from J; junction bases left unmatched: 5. Germline V lookup: CDR1 SNHLY, CDR2 FYNNEI.

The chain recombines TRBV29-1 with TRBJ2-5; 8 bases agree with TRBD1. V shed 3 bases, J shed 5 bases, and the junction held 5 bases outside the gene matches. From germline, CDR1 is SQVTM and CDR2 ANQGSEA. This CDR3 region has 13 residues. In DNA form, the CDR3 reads TGCAGCGTTGATCAGGGGGCAAGGGAGACCCAGTACTTC. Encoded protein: CSVDQGARETQYF.

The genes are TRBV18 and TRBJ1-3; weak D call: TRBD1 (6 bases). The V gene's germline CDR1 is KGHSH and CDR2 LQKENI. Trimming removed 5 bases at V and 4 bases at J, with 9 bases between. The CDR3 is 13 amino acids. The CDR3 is CASSSTGGNTIYF. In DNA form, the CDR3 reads TGTGCCAGCTCATCCACAGGGGGAAACACCATATATTTT. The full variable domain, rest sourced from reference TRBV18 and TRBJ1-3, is NAGVMQNPRHLVRRRGQEARLRCSPMKGHSHVYWYRQLPEEGLKFMVYLQKENIIDESGMPKERFSAEFPKEGPSILRIQQVVRGDSAAYFCASSSTGGNTIYFGEGSWLTVV.

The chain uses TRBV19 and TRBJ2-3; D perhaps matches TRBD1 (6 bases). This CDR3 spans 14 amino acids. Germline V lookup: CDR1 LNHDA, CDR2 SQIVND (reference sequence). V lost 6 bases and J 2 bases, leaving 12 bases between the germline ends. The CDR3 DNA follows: TGTGCCAGTAGCCCCCACAGGGACACAGATACGCAGTATTTT. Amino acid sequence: CASSPHRDTDTQYF.

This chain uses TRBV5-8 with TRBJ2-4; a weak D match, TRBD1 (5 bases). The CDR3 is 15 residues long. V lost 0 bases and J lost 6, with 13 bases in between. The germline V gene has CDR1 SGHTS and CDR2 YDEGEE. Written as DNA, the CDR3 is TGTGCCAGCAGCTTGGTTGGCAGGGTCGGAAACATTCAGTACTTC. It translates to CASSLVGRVGNIQYF.